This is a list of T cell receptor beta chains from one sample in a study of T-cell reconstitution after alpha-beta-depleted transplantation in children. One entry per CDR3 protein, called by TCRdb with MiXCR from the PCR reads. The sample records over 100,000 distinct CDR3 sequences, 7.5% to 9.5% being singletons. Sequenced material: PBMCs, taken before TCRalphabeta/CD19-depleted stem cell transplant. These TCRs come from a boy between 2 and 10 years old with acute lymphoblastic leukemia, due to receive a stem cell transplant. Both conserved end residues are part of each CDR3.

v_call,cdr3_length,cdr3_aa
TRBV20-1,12,CSAPGTGVGYTF
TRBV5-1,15,CASKPWGGQTYEQYF
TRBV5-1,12,CASSLTGGEQYF
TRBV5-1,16,CASSLGAGGLYNEQFF
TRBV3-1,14,CASSQDVRGQGYTF
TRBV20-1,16,CSARDSRAWANYGYTF
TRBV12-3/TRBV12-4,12,CASSLPGYEQYF
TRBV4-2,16,CASSQDEALGSGEQYF
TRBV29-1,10,CSVRAAEQFF
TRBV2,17,CASSEGDSGGYGETQYF
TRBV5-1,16,CASSLGGTARGDTQYF
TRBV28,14,CASSSTASNQPQHF
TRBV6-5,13,CASSYSSPDEAFF
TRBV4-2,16,CASSQDGSGGAEEQFF
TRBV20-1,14,CSAFRSGGAYEQYF
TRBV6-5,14,CASSWGHIQETQYF
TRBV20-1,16,CSASTGYRRSNYGYTF
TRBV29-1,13,CSAPNRGDYGYTF
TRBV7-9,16,CASSRGTGGEDYGYTF
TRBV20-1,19,CSAIPTGTGRKYGNQPQHF
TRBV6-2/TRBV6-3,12,CASSPLANEQFF
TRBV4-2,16,CASSRWISGENTEAFF
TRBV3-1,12,CASSQELNEQYF
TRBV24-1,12,CATSDSLGGYTF
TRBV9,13,CASSVGRLDTQYF
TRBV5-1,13,CASRQSNYNEQFF
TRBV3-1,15,CASSPTPRGSYGYTF
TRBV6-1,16,CASSEAWSRAAGELFF
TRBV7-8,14,CASSPRDRDNIQYF
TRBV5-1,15,CASSLGGTTNTEAFF
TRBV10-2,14,CASSDAGGVYEQYF
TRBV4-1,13,CASSQGLDRTQYF
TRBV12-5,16,CASGSNRGGLQETQYF
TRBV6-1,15,CASSSGVSGANVLTF
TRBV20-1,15,CSAPQRGSSSYEQYF
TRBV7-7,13,CASSMTLGDTQYF
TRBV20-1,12,CSAPEGRDGYTF
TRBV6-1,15,CASSEVGQGALPQHF
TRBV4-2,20,CAMSSGPGLQNGGFPYEQYF
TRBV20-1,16,CSAQGGDSFRHSPLHF
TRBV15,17,CATSMTGHESGANVLTF
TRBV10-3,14,CAIRGTGDNSPLHF
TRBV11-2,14,CASSLTRTNYGYTF
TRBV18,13,CASSPPVGNTIYF
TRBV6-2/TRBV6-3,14,CASSSPGGGDTQYF
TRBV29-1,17,CSVEGGLAGEFTDTQYF
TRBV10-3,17,CAISDLIGGLFRDTQYF
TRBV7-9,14,CASSGGRPYNEQFF
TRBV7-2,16,CASSLVTGQRGETQYF
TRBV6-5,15,CASSPLAGGLHEQFF